These 26 T cell receptor beta chains were sequenced from one sample in a study of blood T cell repertoires in COVID-19 (TCRdb year 2020). Receptor libraries were prepared by the immunoSEQ multiplex PCR assay. TCRdb's version of the immuneACCESS table is confined to in-frame rearrangements and falls short of the full clone set. An unresolved V gene accounts for under half of the shortfall where checked; the remainder is of unknown origin. This sample is represented by 150,000 to 200,000 clones; about 90% of them were singletons. Together, the top ten hold approximately 9.9% of the sample. Source material: peripheral blood. The origin of the receptors is a woman between 55 and 75 years old with COVID-19, enrolled during active disease.

The chain uses TRBV9 and TRBJ2-2; TRBD2 matches 10 bases. J gave up 9 bases and V 0 bases, and 11 bases lay outside the gene matches. Germline V gives CDR1 SGDLS, CDR2 YYNGEE. The CDR3 is 17 amino acids. The CDR3 DNA reads as TGTGCCAGCAGCGTAGAACTAGCGGGACCATCTCGAAGGGAGCTGTTTTTT. Protein product: CASSVELAGPSRRELFF.

In this sample, this clone turned up once. The J gene is TRBJ2-7, the V gene TRBV2; 8 nucleotides agree with TRBD2. The germline CDR1 and CDR2 sequences are SNHLY and FYNNEI. The CDR3 totals 14 residues. Germline trimming cut 8 bases from V and 3 bases from J; bases unmatched to any gene: 9. In nucleotides, the CDR3 is TGTGCCAGCGCTACTAGCGGAGGGGTCTACGAGCAGTACTTC. This encodes CASATSGGVYEQYF.

V is TRBV21-1 and J is TRBJ1-3; the table's D gene call, TRBD1, was not cross checked with the DNA. TRBV21-1 is a recognized pseudogene. The CDR3 covers 13 residues. CDR3 DNA sequence: TGTGCCAGCAGCAAAGAAGGGGGCCACACCATATATTTT. Translation gives CASSKEGGHTIYF.

The rearrangement links TRBV7-2 to TRBJ1-6; D unclear. Trimming cost V 0 bases and J 5 bases, with 11 bases left between them. Germline CDR1 SGHTA, CDR2 FQGNSA. The CDR3 length is 16 residues. The CDR3 loop is CASSLAGPQDNSPLHF. In DNA, the CDR3 is TGTGCCAGCAGCTTAGCTGGCCCTCAGGATAATTCACCCCTCCACTTT.

This clone was seen a single time. CDR3 DNA sequence: TGTGCCAGCAGTTTTTCAGTTGGCTACACCTTC. The encoded protein is CASSFSVGYTF. V is TRBV12-3 or TRBV12-4 and J is TRBJ1-2; no reliable D call. The V end lost 3 bases, the J end lost 7 bases, and 6 bases lay between the germline ends. The CDR3 has 11 residues.

The genes are TRBV7-8 and TRBJ1-4, with 9 bases matching TRBD1. The CDR3 runs to 14 residues. Trimming at V came to 5 bases and at J to 6 bases, leaving 4 bases not matched to a gene. The germline V gene has CDR1 SGHVS and CDR2 FQNEAQ. The CDR3 reads CASSGDRVDEKLFF. In DNA, the CDR3 is TGTGCCAGCAGCGGGGACAGGGTGGATGAAAAACTGTTTTTT.

This clone was found once. The chain couples TRBV9 to TRBJ2-2, with D perhaps TRBD1 (5 bases). Trimming removed 4 bases at V and 4 bases at J, with 11 bases between. Looked up from germline, CDR1 is SGDLS and CDR2 is YYNGEE. The CDR3 sequence is 14 residues long. For the CDR3, the DNA is TGTGCCAGCAGCTACAGGCAGGGCACCGGGGAGCTGTTTTTT. Translation gives CASSYRQGTGELFF. Looking up the rest from reference TRBV9 and TRBJ2-2 gives the full variable domain: DSGVTQTPKHLITATGQRVTLRCSPRSGDLSVYWYQQSLDQGLQFLIQYYNGEERAKGNILERFSAQQFPDLHSELNLSSLELGDSALYFCASSYRQGTGELFFGEGSRLTVL.

The rearrangement links TRBV10-3 to TRBJ1-1; no clear D gene. This CDR3 has 13 residues. The V and J ends lost 5 bases and 1 base respectively, with 8 bases between them. Germline V gene data show CDR1 as ENHRY and CDR2 as SYGVKD. CDR3 amino acids: CAISFGRNTEAFF. As DNA, the CDR3 is TGTGCCATCAGTTTTGGGAGGAACACTGAAGCTTTCTTT.

The chain uses TRBV6-5 and TRBJ2-7; TRBD2 is a possible D gene (5 bases). V gave up 2 bases and J gave up 0 bases, with 8 bases separating them. Germline V gives CDR1 MNHEY, CDR2 SVGAGI. The CDR3 has 14 amino acids. The CDR3 reads CASSYKRYSYEQYF. CDR3 sequence (DNA): TGTGCCAGCAGTTACAAGCGGTACTCCTACGAGCAGTACTTC.

The chain recombines TRBV24-1 with TRBJ2-7, with D tentatively TRBD1 (6 bases). Germline V gives CDR1 KGHDR, CDR2 SFDVKD. This CDR3 spans 15 amino acids. Trimming shortened V by 2 bases and J by 3 bases, and 13 bases separated the two germline ends. CDR3 in amino acids: CATSDYRQGSYEQYF. Here the CDR3 DNA reads TGTGCCACCAGTGATTACCGGCAGGGGAGCTACGAGCAGTACTTC.

The count of this clone is one. Other DNA sequences of this sample code for an identical CDR3. The chain recombines TRBV19 with TRBJ1-1; D is perhaps TRBD1 (6 bases). The germline CDR1 and CDR2 sequences are LNHDA and SQIVND (reference sequence). This CDR3 has 14 amino acids. V lost 4 bases and J 0 bases, leaving 9 bases between the germline ends. CDR3 loop: CASSRGGMNTEAFF. For the CDR3, the DNA is TGTGCCAGTAGTAGGGGGGGCATGAACACTGAAGCTTTCTTT. The whole variable domain, filled in from reference TRBV19 and TRBJ1-1, reads DGGITQSPKYLFRKEGQNVTLSCEQNLNHDAMYWYRQDPGQGLRLIYYSQIVNDFQKGDIAEGYSVSREKKESFPLTVTSAQKNPTAFYLCASSRGGMNTEAFFGQGTRLTVV.

The rearrangement links TRBV3-1 (or the pseudogene TRBV3-2) to TRBJ2-7; 10 nucleotides line up with TRBD1. J was trimmed by 3 bases and V by 0 bases; bases with no gene match: 11. The germline V gene encodes CDR1 LGHDT and CDR2 YNNKEL (reference sequence). CDR3 length: 18 residues. The CDR3 sequence is CASSQDRGQGFRVYEQYF. CDR3 sequence (DNA): TGTGCCAGCAGCCAAGATCGGGGACAGGGGTTTCGCGTCTACGAGCAGTACTTC.

This sequence joins TRBV13 and TRBJ2-1; TRBD2 might be the D (6 bases). The CDR3 loop spans 14 amino acids. V lost 6 bases to trimming and J lost 0 bases, with 9 bases between them. CDR1 is PRHDT, CDR2 FYEKMQ, per germline (reference sequence). In nucleotides, the CDR3 is TGTGCCAGCAGTAGCGGAAGCTCCTACAATGAGCAGTTCTTC. Translation gives CASSSGSSYNEQFF.

The chain recombines TRBV11-3 with TRBJ2-1, with a tentative D call TRBD1 (5 bases). The germline V and J ends were trimmed by 3 bases and 12 bases, with 24 bases remaining between them. CDR1 and CDR2 from the germline V gene are SGHNT and YENEEA. The CDR3 loop spans 16 amino acids. The CDR3 sequence is CASSFGAVETTVRQFF. CDR3 bases: TGTGCCAGCAGCTTTGGGGCGGTAGAAACTACGGTTCGGCAGTTCTTC.

The chain recombines TRBV4-3 with TRBJ2-1; the match to TRBD1 covers 9 bases. Germline V lookup: CDR1 LGHNA, CDR2 YSLEER. Unmatched junction bases numbered 10, after V lost 4 bases and J lost 6 bases. This CDR3 spans 16 amino acids. CDR3 region: CASSPSFGTGRNEQFF. In DNA form, the CDR3 reads TGCGCCAGCAGCCCCTCCTTCGGGACAGGGCGCAATGAGCAGTTCTTC.

This chain uses TRBV6-5 with TRBJ2-2; D not resolved. The CDR3 runs to 15 residues. The ends were cut back, 3 bases at V and 5 bases at J, with 13 bases in the middle. Germline CDR1 and CDR2: MNHEY and SVGAGI. CDR3 in DNA: TGTGCCAGCAGTTATATCCGGGTATCAACCGGGGAGCTGTTTTTT. Translating it yields CASSYIRVSTGELFF.

The gene calls are TRBV27 and TRBJ2-7; 7 bases map to TRBD1. In germline, CDR1 is MNHEY, CDR2 SMNVEV (reference sequence). The trim removed 3 bases at V and 1 base at J, leaving 0 bases unmatched. The length of the CDR3 is 13 residues. In DNA form, the CDR3 reads TGTGCCAGCAGTTTGGACAGGTCCTACGAGCAGTACTTC. It codes for CASSLDRSYEQYF.

The chain has TRBV27 and TRBJ2-5; D remains unclear. The germline CDR1 and CDR2 sequences are MNHEY and SMNVEV (reference sequence). This CDR3 has 11 amino acids. Trimming removed 4 bases at V and 2 bases at J, with 2 bases between. In DNA form, the CDR3 reads TGTGCCAGCAGTTCTCAAGAGACCCAGTACTTC. Its protein is CASSSQETQYF.

The chain recombines TRBV2 with TRBJ1-2; D might be TRBD1 (5 bases). Germline values: CDR1 SNHLY, CDR2 FYNNEI. The CDR3 length is 14 residues. V was shortened by 7 bases and J by 1 base, with 13 bases between the two germline ends. The CDR3 protein is CASTEWGNNYGYTF. CDR3 coding DNA: TGTGCCAGCACCGAATGGGGCAATAACTATGGCTACACCTTC.

The chain links TRBV4-1 to TRBJ2-1; D remains ambiguous. Trimming cost V 2 bases and J 10 bases, with 15 bases left between them. Germline CDR1 MGHRA, CDR2 YSYEKL. The CDR3 loop spans 14 amino acids. CDR3 coding DNA: TGCGCCAGCAGCCAAAACCAGAGGAATGAGGAGCAGTTCTTC. Its translation is CASSQNQRNEEQFF.

The rearrangement links TRBV6-5 to TRBJ1-6, with a tentative D call TRBD1 (5 bases). This CDR3 is 13 amino acids long. Per germline, CDR1 MNHEY and CDR2 SVGAGI. Deletions cut 7 bases from V and 9 bases from J, with 13 bases between. CDR3 sequence: CASNRAGSSPLHF. CDR3 DNA: TGTGCCAGCAACCGAGCAGGGTCTTCACCCCTCCACTTT.

Only one count was recorded for this clone. The V call is TRBV6-2 or TRBV6-3, the J call TRBJ2-1, with TRBD2 matching over 8 bases. Germline CDR1 is MNHEY and CDR2 is SVGEGT. The CDR3 has 15 residues. J was trimmed by 4 bases and V by 7 bases; bases with no gene match: 9. The CDR3: CASTPSGSGYNEQFF. CDR3 sequence (DNA): TGTGCCAGCACCCCCAGCGGGAGTGGATACAATGAGCAGTTCTTC.

The chain couples TRBV14 to TRBJ2-3; 11 positions match TRBD2. This CDR3 has 14 residues. CDR1 SGHDN and CDR2 FVKESK come from the germline V gene. V gave up 7 bases and J gave up 3 bases; unmatched junction bases: 3. The CDR3 loop is CASNVAGGTDTQYF. In nucleotides, the CDR3 is TGTGCCAGCAACGTAGCGGGAGGGACAGATACGCAGTATTTT.

The CDR3 sequence is CASSQSQSTNEKLFF. CDR3 in DNA: TGCGCCAGCAGCCAATCCCAATCAACTAATGAAAAACTGTTTTTT. This chain links TRBV4-3 with TRBJ1-4; no clear D. V lost 2 bases to trimming and J lost 0 bases, with 7 bases between them. The CDR3 sequence is 15 residues long. Per germline, CDR1 LGHNA and CDR2 YSLEER.

The chain combines TRBV4-2 with TRBJ2-7; 16 nucleotides agree with TRBD2. Losses at the gene ends were 1 base for V and 4 bases for J; bases not matched to a gene: 4. Looked up from germline, CDR1 is LGHNA and CDR2 is YNFKEQ. The CDR3 spans 17 residues. CDR3 coding DNA: TGTGCCAGCAGCCAAGGGGGACTAGCGGGAGGGTATTACGAGCAGTACTTC. Translated, it gives CASSQGGLAGGYYEQYF.

The chain couples TRBV9 to TRBJ2-7, with TRBD1 matching 9 bases. V shed 0 bases, J shed 3 bases, and the junction held 7 bases outside the gene matches. CDR1 is SGDLS and CDR2 is YYNGEE in the germline V gene. CDR3 length equals 16 residues. The CDR3: CASSVAPGQGGYEQYF. CDR3 DNA: TGTGCCAGCAGCGTAGCTCCGGGACAGGGAGGCTACGAGCAGTACTTC.